The 29 T cell receptor beta chains below come from one sample, sequenced in a study of identifying expanded T cells in peripheral blood. Clones were read by immunoSEQ multiplex PCR, and TCRdb kept only the in-frame ones, dropping some. The sample has about 100,000 clones; roughly 89% are singletons. Material for sequencing was blood. These receptors were obtained from a person aged 18 to 70 in good health.

The V gene is TRBV4-3, the J gene TRBJ1-1; D is ambiguous. Germline V gene sequence: CDR1 LGHNA, CDR2 YSLEER. The CDR3 is made up of 13 amino acids. V was shortened by 1 base and J by 0 bases, with 3 bases between the two germline ends. The CDR3 is CASSQVMNTEAFF. CDR3 nucleotides: TGCGCCAGCAGCCAAGTCATGAACACTGAAGCTTTCTTT.

The chain combines TRBV5-4 with TRBJ2-7; D ambiguous. Germline V gene sequence: CDR1 SGHNT, CDR2 YYREEE (reference sequence). V was cut by 1 base and J by 0 bases, with 14 bases left in between. This CDR3 is built from 16 residues. DNA for the CDR3: TGTGCCAGCAGCTTGAGCGCAGGTGGGAACTCCTACGAGCAGTACTTC. Amino acid sequence: CASSLSAGGNSYEQYF.

J is TRBJ2-5 and V is TRBV11-2; possibly TRBD1 or TRBD2 for D (5 bases each). The CDR3 consists of 14 residues. The germline V and J ends were trimmed by 5 bases and 7 bases, with 17 bases remaining between them. Germline CDR1 and CDR2: SGHAT and FQNNGV. The CDR3 DNA reads as TGTGCCAGCAGCGCGCCCAGTGCTGGGGGGACCCAGTACTTC. Protein: CASSAPSAGGTQYF.

The chain links TRBV9 to TRBJ2-1; D not resolved. From germline, CDR1 is SGDLS and CDR2 YYNGEE. CDR3 size: 12 residues. With 0 bases removed from V and 7 bases from J, the gap between germline ends came to 5 bases. CDR3 bases: TGTGCCAGCAGCGTAGGAGTGAATGAGCAGTTCTTC. This codes for CASSVGVNEQFF.

The genes are TRBV7-9 and TRBJ1-1; D call uncertain. V lost 3 bases, J lost 4 bases, and 9 bases lay in between. CDR1 and CDR2 (germline): SEHNR, FQNEAQ (reference sequence). The CDR3 is 13 amino acids. In nucleotides, the CDR3 is TGTGCCAGCAGCTTTACGTCAGGCACTGAAGCTTTCTTT. Its translation is CASSFTSGTEAFF.

The V and J genes are TRBV7-5 and TRBJ2-3; the DNA was not used to check the table's D call, TRBD1. TRBV7-5 is assigned pseudogene status. There are 15 residues in the CDR3. CDR3 sequence reads: CARTTATSSTDTQYF. CDR3 bases: TGTGCCAGAACGACAGCTACCTCTAGCACAGATACGCAGTATTTT.

This clone was detected only once. The chain carries TRBV14 and TRBJ2-7; 8 bases align to TRBD1. The length of the CDR3 is 14 residues. J lost 4 bases, V lost 4 bases, and 6 bases had no gene match. Germline CDR1 reads SGHDN; CDR2 reads FVKESK. The CDR3 is CASSPPGGGYEQYF. CDR3 sequence (DNA): TGTGCCAGCAGCCCCCCAGGGGGCGGGTACGAGCAGTACTTC.

The chain combines TRBV28 with TRBJ2-7, with D unresolved. CDR3 length equals 16 residues. Germline CDR1 is MDHEN and CDR2 is SYDVKM. V was pared by 7 bases and J by 4 bases, with 23 bases between. The CDR3 is CASTRPMGPNGYEQYF. The CDR3 DNA is TGTGCCAGCACCCGGCCCATGGGCCCAAACGGATACGAGCAGTACTTC. The full variable domain, with the rest looked up from reference TRBV28 and TRBJ2-7, is DVKVTQSSRYLVKRTGEKVFLECVQDMDHENMFWYRQDPGLGLRLIYFSYDVKMKEKGDIPEGYSVSREKKERFSLILESASTNQTSMYLCASTRPMGPNGYEQYFGPGTRLTVT.

This clone was found once. V usage is TRBV19 and J usage is TRBJ2-5; D uncertain. Trimming pared 5 bases from V and 3 bases from J, leaving 4 bases between. The CDR3 consists of 11 residues. CDR1 and CDR2 from the germline V gene are LNHDA and SQIVND (reference sequence). The DNA of the CDR3 is TGTGCCAGTAGTTCTGAAGAGACCCAGTACTTC. Residues: CASSSEETQYF. The full variable domain, completed using reference TRBV19 and TRBJ2-5, is DGGITQSPKYLFRKEGQNVTLSCEQNLNHDAMYWYRQDPGQGLRLIYYSQIVNDFQKGDIAEGYSVSREKKESFPLTVTSAQKNPTAFYLCASSSEETQYFGPGTRLLVL.

The chain employs TRBV7-2 and TRBJ1-1; D is undetermined. The V end lost 1 base, the J end lost 1 base, and 10 bases lay between the germline ends. This CDR3 has 15 amino acids. The germline gives CDR1 SGHTA, CDR2 FQGNSA. DNA of the CDR3: TGTGCCAGCAGCTTAGACGGATGGGGGAACACTGAAGCTTTCTTT. Encoded protein: CASSLDGWGNTEAFF.

This clone was counted only a few times. The chain employs TRBV28 and TRBJ2-7; D is possibly TRBD1 (6 bases). Trimming left V 6 bases short and J 6 bases short, with 12 bases between. The CDR3 has 12 residues. The germline V gene has CDR1 MDHEN and CDR2 SYDVKM. The CDR3 region has the DNA TGTGCCAGCAGGCAACAGGGCGCCGAGCAGTACTTC. Its protein product is CASRQQGAEQYF.

This sequence joins TRBV6-5 and TRBJ1-2, with 7 bases that match TRBD1. After removal of 5 bases from V and 8 bases from J, the junction contained 8 bases not matched to a gene. This CDR3 has 13 amino acids. Germline CDR1 is MNHEY and CDR2 is SVGAGI. The DNA of the CDR3 is TGTGCCAGCAGTGACCGACAGGGTGGAGGCTACACCTTC. Translation gives CASSDRQGGGYTF.

In its sample, this clone was seen once. This chain connects TRBV1 to TRBJ2-7; the DNA was not compared with TRBD1, the D call given in the table. TRBV1 is tagged as a pseudogene. The CDR3 is made up of 17 amino acids. The CDR3 nucleotides read TGCACCAGCAGCCAGCCCACCTCCAGGGGGTGGGTCTACGAGCAGTACTTC. It specifies CTSSQPTSRGWVYEQYF.

The chain uses TRBV5-4 and TRBJ2-3; TRBD2 is a possible D gene (6 bases). Between the trimmed V and J ends, which lost 4 bases and 2 bases, there was a span of 8 bases. Germline CDR1 and CDR2: SGHNT and YYREEE (reference sequence). The CDR3 runs to 13 residues. The CDR3 coding sequence is TGTGCCAGCAGCCGACTAGACACAGATACGCAGTATTTT. Residues: CASSRLDTDTQYF.

This clone showed up just a few times. This chain links TRBV7-6 with TRBJ2-3; 9 nucleotides align to TRBD2. The CDR3 consists of 16 residues. Losses at the gene ends were 1 base for V and 6 bases for J; bases not matched to a gene: 8. The germline gives CDR1 SGHVS, CDR2 FNYEAQ. CDR3 sequence: CASSLGVAGDSDTQYF. Here the CDR3 DNA reads TGTGCCAGCAGCTTAGGGGTAGCGGGGGACTCGGATACGCAGTATTTT.

This sequence joins TRBV6-4 and TRBJ2-1; D is ambiguous. Trimming removed 0 bases from V and 6 bases from J, with 12 bases in between. The CDR3 contains 15 residues. CDR1 and CDR2 from the germline V gene are MRHNA and SNTAGT. The CDR3 coding sequence is TGTGCCAGCAGTGACTCATCTTTCGGAATCAATGAGCAGTTCTTC. Translated: CASSDSSFGINEQFF.

This sequence joins TRBV6-6 and TRBJ2-7; D possibly matches TRBD1 or TRBD2 (5 bases each). This CDR3 is built from 14 residues. Germline V gene data show CDR1 as MNHNY and CDR2 as SVGAGI (reference sequence). The V gene lost 6 bases and the J gene lost 0 bases, with 12 bases spanning the gap. The CDR3, as DNA: TGTGCCAGCAGACCCCACGGGACCTCCTACGAGCAGTACTTC. The encoded protein is CASRPHGTSYEQYF.

This clone was seen a single time. This chain uses TRBV19 with TRBJ2-7; 7 bases match TRBD1. This CDR3 region has 15 residues. Germline assignment: CDR1 LNHDA and CDR2 SQIVND (reference sequence). V trimming: 5 bases; J trimming: 2 bases; junction bases outside the gene matches: 9. CDR3 loop: CASSPSGTAAYEQYF. The DNA of the CDR3 is TGTGCCAGTAGTCCCTCCGGGACAGCCGCCTACGAGCAGTACTTC.

V and J are TRBV19 and TRBJ1-5; no reliable D call. This CDR3 has 13 residues. The germline CDR1 and CDR2 sequences are LNHDA and SQIVND (reference sequence). Trimming pared 3 bases from V and 0 bases from J, leaving 3 bases between. CDR3: CASSMVSNQPQHF. The CDR3 DNA is TGTGCCAGTAGTATGGTTAGCAATCAGCCCCAGCATTTT.

In its sample, this clone was seen once. The rearrangement links TRBV5-1 to TRBJ2-3; D may correspond to TRBD1 or TRBD2 (5 bases each). From germline, CDR1 is SGHRS and CDR2 YFSETQ. CDR3 length: 15 amino acids. The germline V and J ends were trimmed by 3 bases and 5 bases, with 16 bases remaining between them. CDR3 in DNA: TGCGCCAGCAGCTCTGTATTAAGTGGGGGAGATACGCAGTATTTT. It is translated as CASSSVLSGGDTQYF.

The chain is built from TRBV5-6 and TRBJ2-1; 7 positions match TRBD2. J gave up 10 bases and V 4 bases, and 8 bases lay outside the gene matches. CDR3 length: 13 amino acids. Germline V gene data show CDR1 as SGHDT and CDR2 as YYEEEE. The CDR3 DNA follows: TGTGCCAGCAGCCGAGTTTCGCGGGGGGAGCAGTTCTTC. It is translated as CASSRVSRGEQFF.

This clone was seen only once. One junction end disagrees with the germline gene, perhaps due to a read error. This rearrangement joins TRBV15 to TRBJ1-2; perhaps TRBD1 as D (5 bases). The CDR3 loop spans 12 amino acids. The V gene's germline CDR1 is LNHNV and CDR2 YYDKDF (reference sequence). The CDR3 DNA sequence: TGTGCCACCAGCAGAGCCAAGGGGTTTTTGGTCTTC. Protein sequence: CATSRAKGFLVF.

The J gene is TRBJ2-7, the V gene TRBV25-1; D is unclear. The CDR3 extends over 13 amino acids. Germline V CDR1 and CDR2: MGHDK, SYGVNS. Trimming pared 6 bases from V and 0 bases from J, leaving 9 bases between. The CDR3 DNA reads TGTGCCAGCAGCCCTGGGAACTCCTACGAGCAGTACTTC. Its protein product is CASSPGNSYEQYF.

The chain recombines TRBV10-3 with TRBJ2-5; 10 bases are shared with TRBD1. Germline assignment: CDR1 ENHRY and CDR2 SYGVKD. This CDR3 has 15 amino acids. The V and J ends lost 2 bases and 5 bases, in that order; junction bases with no gene match: 5. CDR3 sequence reads: CAISEGTGESETQYF. The CDR3 DNA follows: TGTGCCATCAGTGAGGGGACAGGGGAGAGTGAGACCCAGTACTTC.

This clone was seen only once. The genes are TRBV12-2 and TRBJ2-1; TRBD1 is the table's D call, not checked against the DNA. TRBV12-2 represents a pseudogene. The CDR3 is made up of 14 amino acids. The CDR3 reads CASRGTGVSKEQFF. The CDR3 region has the DNA TGTGCAAGTCGGGGGACAGGGGTGTCCAAAGAGCAGTTCTTC.

The chain recombines TRBV18 with TRBJ1-4; no definite D call. V shed 0 bases and J shed 8 bases, with 16 bases lying between them. This CDR3 is 16 amino acids long. Germline V gives CDR1 KGHSH, CDR2 LQKENI. CDR3 sequence: CASSPPYSQRSEKLFF. The DNA for the CDR3 is TGTGCCAGCTCACCACCGTACTCCCAAAGAAGCGAAAAACTGTTTTTT.

J is TRBJ1-2 and V is TRBV29-1; D remains unclear. CDR3 length equals 16 residues. Deletions cut 4 bases from V and 8 bases from J, with 26 bases between. Germline V gene sequence: CDR1 SQVTM, CDR2 ANQGSEA. The CDR3 region has the DNA TGCAGCGTTGTGTTTCTCGGGGAAGCCGGGTCCCTAGGCTACACCTTC. Amino acid sequence: CSVVFLGEAGSLGYTF.

This clone was detected only a few times. This chain connects TRBV14 to TRBJ1-2; D may be TRBD1 (5 bases). Per germline, CDR1 SGHDN and CDR2 FVKESK. V was clipped by 4 bases and J by 3 bases, with 12 bases between them. The CDR3 contains 14 residues. The DNA for the CDR3 is TGTGCCAGCAGCCCGTTTATGGGGGACTATGGCTACACCTTC. Residues: CASSPFMGDYGYTF.

This chain connects TRBV9 to TRBJ1-1; 7 nucleotides agree with TRBD1. V lost 0 bases and J lost 3; bases outside the gene matches: 8. The CDR3 is made up of 16 amino acids. CDR1 and CDR2 from the germline V gene are SGDLS and YYNGEE. CDR3 in DNA: TGTGCCAGCAGCGTAGAGGGGGCGAGGTGGTACACTGAAGCTTTCTTT. Protein: CASSVEGARWYTEAFF. The variable domain in full, with the rest retrieved from reference TRBV9 and TRBJ1-1, is DSGVTQTPKHLITATGQRVTLRCSPRSGDLSVYWYQQSLDQGLQFLIQYYNGEERAKGNILERFSAQQFPDLHSELNLSSLELGDSALYFCASSVEGARWYTEAFFGQGTRLTVV.